This T cell receptor beta chain was retrieved from a study of blood T cell repertoires in COVID-19. Some clones are missing from TCRdb's copy, which holds only in-frame ones; the method was immunoSEQ multiplex PCR. The table lists about 130,000 clones, over 60% of them singletons. The source is a woman in her seventies with acute or convalescent COVID-19. The sequenced sample was peripheral blood.

The CDR3 here is CSASRLASEQYF. The DNA for the CDR3 is TGCAGTGCTAGTAGACTAGCTTCCGAGCAGTACTTC. V usage is TRBV20-1 and J usage is TRBJ2-7, with 7 bases aligning to TRBD2. CDR1 is DFQATT, CDR2 SNEGSKA, per germline (reference sequence). Losses at the gene ends were 3 bases for V and 6 bases for J; bases not matched to a gene: 5. The CDR3 covers 12 residues.